The rows below give T cell receptor beta chains drawn from one sample of a study of CD8+ T cells in alopecia areata. Using immunoSEQ multiplex PCR, the repertoire was profiled, and TCRdb retains in-frame clones only, with some absent. This table has about 91,000 clones, nearly 45% appearing once. The sequencing sample was made of CD4+ T cells sorted from blood. The receptors stem from a human donor with alopecia areata. Each CDR3 is given with its conserved first and last residue. D genes are given only for firm matches. Only some rows state a clone size, as once, few, many or a class for expanded clones.

j_gene	d_gene	abundance	v_gene	CDR3aa	CDR3nt
TRBJ2-7	NA	few	TRBV4-2	CASSHVQGYEQYF	TGTGCCAGCAGCCACGTTCAGGGGTACGAGCAGTACTTC
TRBJ2-7	TRBD1	few	TRBV30	CAWSVLGGHEQYF	TGTGCCTGGAGTGTACTAGGGGGCCACGAGCAGTACTTC
TRBJ2-3	NA	few	TRBV29-1	CSVVGRSTDTQYF	TGCAGCGTTGTTGGCCGTAGCACAGATACGCAGTATTTT
TRBJ2-3	NA	NA	TRBV29-1	CSVEPGTDTQYF	TGCAGCGTTGAACCCGGGACAGATACGCAGTATTTT
TRBJ1-1	TRBD1	NA	TRBV29-1	CSAETGGYEAFF	TGCAGCGCGGAAACAGGGGGCTATGAAGCTTTCTTT
TRBJ2-5	TRBD1	NA	TRBV29-1	CSVHRDRRETQYF	TGCAGCGTCCACAGGGACAGGAGGGAGACCCAGTACTTC
TRBJ2-1	TRBD2	NA	TRBV5-1	CASSLGPIAGNYNEQFF	TGCGCCAGCAGCTTGGGGCCTATAGCGGGAAACTACAATGAGCAGTTCTTC
TRBJ2-1	TRBD2	few	TRBV30	CAWTRQLAGVNEQFF	TGTGCCTGGACCCGCCAACTAGCGGGAGTGAATGAGCAGTTCTTC
TRBJ2-3	NA	NA	TRBV9	CASSVGSGYPDTQYF	TGTGCCAGCAGTGTCGGATCAGGTTACCCAGATACGCAGTATTTT
TRBJ2-1	NA	few	TRBV6-6	CASGGGVNEQFF	TGTGCCAGCGGGGGGGGCGTAAATGAGCAGTTCTTC
TRBJ2-7	TRBD2	NA	TRBV29-1	CSVASGRAGGEQYF	TGCAGCGTTGCGAGCGGGAGGGCCGGGGGCGAGCAGTACTTC
TRBJ1-1	NA	NA	TRBV30	CAWTGTLNTEAFF	TGTGCCTGGACCGGGACGCTGAACACTGAAGCTTTCTTT
TRBJ2-1	NA	NA	TRBV29-1	CSVSLTGFGEQFF	TGCAGCGTGAGTCTAACGGGATTTGGTGAGCAGTTCTTC
TRBJ1-5	NA	few	TRBV6-5	CASVGGQDQPQHF	TGTGCCAGCGTCGGGGGGCAAGATCAGCCCCAGCATTTT
TRBJ2-7	NA	few	TRBV29-1	CSGGTDSYEQYF	TGCAGCGGGGGGACGGACTCCTACGAGCAGTACTTC
TRBJ2-1	TRBD1	few	TRBV29-1	CSGRTGGTHNEQFF	TGCAGCGGCCGGACAGGGGGTACCCACAATGAGCAGTTCTTC
TRBJ1-2	NA	NA	TRBV30	CAWSRSHSLAF	TGTGCCTGGAGTAGAAGCCATTCCCTGGCCTTC
TRBJ1-1	NA	few	TRBV5-1	CASSYTTGEGGTEAFF	TGCGCCAGCAGCTATACGACAGGTGAAGGGGGTACTGAAGCTTTCTTT
TRBJ2-5	NA	NA	TRBV28	CASSFPGHPPYF	TGTGCCAGCAGTTTCCCCGGACACCCCCCGTACTTC
TRBJ2-1	NA	NA	TRBV4-1	CASSQDRTAYNEQFF	TGCGCCAGCAGCCAAGACAGGACAGCCTACAATGAGCAGTTCTTC
TRBJ1-2	TRBD1	NA	TRBV5-6	CASSLGQGYYGYTF	TGTGCCAGCAGCTTGGGACAGGGCTACTATGGCTACACCTTC
TRBJ2-2	NA	NA	TRBV4-3	CASSLEAGRTGELFF	TGCGCCAGCAGCCTCGAGGCGGGACGCACCGGGGAGCTGTTTTTT
TRBJ2-5	NA	few	TRBV5-4	CASSLTEQETQYF	TGTGCCAGCAGCTTGACGGAACAAGAGACCCAGTACTTC
TRBJ1-5	NA	few	TRBV9	CASSAATGRGQPQHF	TGTGCCAGCAGCGCCGCGACAGGACGAGGTCAGCCCCAGCATTTT
TRBJ1-2	NA	NA	TRBV18	CASSQQDTSYGYTF	TGTGCCAGCTCACAACAGGACACCTCCTATGGCTACACCTTC
TRBJ2-7	NA	few	TRBV5-1	CASSSDSYEQYF	TGCGCCAGCAGCTCGGACAGTTACGAGCAGTACTTC
TRBJ1-1	NA	few	TRBV30	CAWNLMGDTEAFF	TGTGCCTGGAACCTTATGGGGGACACTGAAGCTTTCTTT
TRBJ2-4	NA	NA	TRBV4-1	CASSPLLAKNIQYF	TGCGCCAGCAGCCCTTTACTAGCCAAAAACATTCAGTACTTC
TRBJ1-3	TRBD1	NA	TRBV30	CAWSTRQGIGNTIYF	TGTGCCTGGAGTACACGACAGGGGATCGGAAACACCATATATTTT
TRBJ2-1	TRBD2	NA	TRBV4-1	CASSQGSSGSPGEQFF	TGCGCCAGCAGCCAAGGTTCTAGCGGGAGTCCGGGTGAGCAGTTCTTC
TRBJ1-2	NA	NA	TRBV7-8	CASSLYRARGYGYTF	TGTGCCAGCAGCTTATACAGGGCGAGGGGCTATGGCTACACCTTC
TRBJ2-7	TRBD2	few	TRBV2	CASRKTSEAFYEQYF	TGTGCCAGCAGGAAAACTAGCGAGGCCTTCTACGAGCAGTACTTC
TRBJ2-3	NA	NA	TRBV28	CASSLRQHTDTQYF	TGTGCCAGCAGTTTAAGACAGCACACAGATACGCAGTATTTT
TRBJ1-5	NA	NA	TRBV2	CASSEGDQPQHF	TGTGCCAGCAGTGAGGGAGATCAGCCCCAGCATTTT
TRBJ2-4	NA	NA	TRBV6-5	CASSPTLDENIQYF	TGTGCCAGCAGTCCCACTTTGGACGAAAACATTCAGTACTTC
TRBJ2-5	NA	few	TRBV29-1	CSAIQGARETQYF	TGCAGCGCGATCCAGGGTGCCCGGGAGACCCAGTACTTC
TRBJ1-5	NA	NA	TRBV2	CASTTEGNQPQHF	TGTGCCAGCACAACAGAAGGAAATCAGCCCCAGCATTTT
TRBJ2-3	TRBD1	NA	TRBV29-1	CSVERGQGLTDTQYF	TGCAGCGTTGAAAGGGGACAGGGCCTCACAGATACGCAGTATTTT
TRBJ2-6	NA	NA	TRBV5-1	CASSLGGAQANVLTF	TGCGCCAGCAGCTTGGGTGGGGCCCAGGCCAACGTCCTGACTTTC
TRBJ1-1	NA	NA	TRBV27	CASSTGWADTEAFF	TGTGCCAGCAGTACAGGGTGGGCGGACACTGAAGCTTTCTTT
TRBJ1-6	NA	NA	TRBV27	CASKKDYNSPLHF	TGTGCCAGCAAGAAGGATTATAATTCACCCCTCCACTTT
TRBJ2-7	NA	NA	TRBV28	CASSRGRDYEQYF	TGTGCCAGCAGTCGGGGCCGAGACTACGAGCAGTACTTC
TRBJ2-3	NA	NA	TRBV25-1	CASRGSTDTQYF	TGTGCCAGCCGAGGGAGCACAGATACGCAGTATTTT
TRBJ2-7	TRBD2	NA	TRBV28	CASIEGGGPYEQYF	TGTGCCAGCATCGAAGGCGGGGGACCCTACGAGCAGTACTTC
TRBJ2-1	TRBD2	NA	TRBV5-6	CASSLVGLDNEQFF	TGTGCCAGCAGCTTGGTGGGACTAGACAATGAGCAGTTCTTC
TRBJ1-4	NA	few	TRBV29-1	CSVELGEKLFF	TGCAGCGTTGAACTGGGGGAAAAACTGTTTTTT
TRBJ2-2	NA	few	TRBV29-1	CSGAQGGDTGELFF	TGCAGCGGGGCACAGGGAGGGGACACCGGGGAGCTGTTTTTT
TRBJ2-7	NA	NA	TRBV27	CASSGDRGGQYF	TGTGCCAGCAGTGGGGACCGCGGCGGGCAGTACTTC
TRBJ2-7	NA	few	TRBV28	CASRRAGPSIYEQYF	TGTGCCAGCCGCCGCGCGGGCCCGAGTATTTACGAGCAGTACTTC
TRBJ1-2	TRBD1	NA	TRBV5-4	CASSSDRGWGYTF	TGTGCCAGCAGCTCGGACAGGGGCTGGGGCTACACCTTC
TRBJ2-2	NA	medium-sized	TRBV7-2	CASSSGADSSGELFF	TGTGCCAGCAGCTCGGGAGCGGACAGTTCCGGGGAGCTGTTTTTT
TRBJ1-1	TRBD1	few	TRBV28	CASRPGTGVREAFF	TGTGCCAGCAGACCCGGGACAGGGGTACGGGAAGCTTTCTTT
TRBJ2-1	NA	few	TRBV29-1	CSVDSGGYEQFF	TGCAGCGTTGATTCTGGGGGATATGAGCAGTTCTTC
TRBJ2-5	NA	NA	TRBV6-6	CASSYRDSRKTQYF	TGTGCCAGCAGTTACCGTGACAGCCGCAAGACCCAGTACTTC
TRBJ2-7	NA	NA	TRBV7-2	CASSLDPGTPSEQYF	TGTGCCAGCAGCTTAGACCCCGGGACTCCCAGCGAGCAGTACTTC
TRBJ2-5	TRBD1	NA	TRBV29-1	CSVARQGGETQYF	TGCAGCGTGGCGAGACAGGGTGGCGAGACCCAGTACTTC
TRBJ2-7	TRBD1	NA	TRBV30	CAWGTGKREQYF	TGTGCCTGGGGGACAGGGAAGCGCGAGCAGTACTTC
TRBJ2-3	NA	few	TRBV18	CASSPGGVTQYF	TGTGCCAGCTCACCAGGAGGGGTTACGCAGTATTTT
TRBJ2-7	NA	NA	TRBV19	CASSINRGESSYEQYF	TGTGCCAGTAGTATAAATAGAGGGGAGAGCTCCTACGAGCAGTACTTC